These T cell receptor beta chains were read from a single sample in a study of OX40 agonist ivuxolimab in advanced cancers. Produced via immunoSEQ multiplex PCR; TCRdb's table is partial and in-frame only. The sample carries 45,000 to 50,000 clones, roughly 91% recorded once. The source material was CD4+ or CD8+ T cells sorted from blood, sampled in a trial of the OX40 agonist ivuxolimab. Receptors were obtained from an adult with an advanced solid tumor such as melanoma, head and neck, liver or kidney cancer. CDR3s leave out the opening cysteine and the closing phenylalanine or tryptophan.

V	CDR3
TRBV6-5	ASSYGGGGYEQY
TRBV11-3	ASSSGPSYEQY
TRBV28	ASTTTRREVRGSIDTQY
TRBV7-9	ASSLAPYEQY
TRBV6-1	ASSEGDKYEQY
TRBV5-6	ASSPWDTMNTEAF
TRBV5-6	ASSPGAMNTEAF
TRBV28	ASSLNGRYSNQPQH
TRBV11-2	ASSRSGGSLETQY
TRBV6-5	ASSTDRAGEKLF
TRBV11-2	ASSSDASSYNEQF
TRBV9	ASSVGTGNTDTQY
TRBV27	ASSPLLGEQY
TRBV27	ASSRTSGNEQF
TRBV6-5	ASRLAGGQETQY
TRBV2	ASSEVRLGEQF
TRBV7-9	AFRTGGELF
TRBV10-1	ATQQGNTGELF
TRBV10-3	AISRTSGGAGDTQY
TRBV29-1	SVEGGQGPQETQY
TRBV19	ASSIPWTGTAF
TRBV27	ASSWNTGELF
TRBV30	AWSRDSGNTIY
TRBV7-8	ASSRGPGTEAF
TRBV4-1	ASSQGPPEGGANVLT
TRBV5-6	ASSSGTVPREF
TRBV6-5	ASGTGTVMNTEAF
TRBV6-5	ASSYSKGETQY
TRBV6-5	ASSYGGGGYYGYT
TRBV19	ASSSRTGYSYNEQF
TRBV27	ASRTASGGGTDTQY
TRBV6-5	ASSSRTLGDPYEQY
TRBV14	ASSVSPQGQY
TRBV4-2	ASSPRTNTEAF
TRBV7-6	ASSLRRYNEQF
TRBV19	ASSRGNTEAF
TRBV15	ATSPGEGGETQY
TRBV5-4	ASSSGLAGGSDTQY
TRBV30	AWNGNAAGGDQETQY
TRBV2	ASSDRSYEQY
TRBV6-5	ASSYSTGELFQTQY
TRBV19	ASRSRGNSGNTIY
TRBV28	ASSRIGNQPQH
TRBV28	ASSLGVPEQY
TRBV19	ASSLLKAGQPQH
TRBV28	ASSSSYEQY
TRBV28	ASSWVTENYNEQF
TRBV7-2	ASSLLGFGNTIY
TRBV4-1	ASSQGPQRSPNTGELF
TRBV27	ASSWGAGYQETQY
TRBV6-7	ASRTGHPDRSNEQF
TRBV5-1	ASSHRGSLSYEQY